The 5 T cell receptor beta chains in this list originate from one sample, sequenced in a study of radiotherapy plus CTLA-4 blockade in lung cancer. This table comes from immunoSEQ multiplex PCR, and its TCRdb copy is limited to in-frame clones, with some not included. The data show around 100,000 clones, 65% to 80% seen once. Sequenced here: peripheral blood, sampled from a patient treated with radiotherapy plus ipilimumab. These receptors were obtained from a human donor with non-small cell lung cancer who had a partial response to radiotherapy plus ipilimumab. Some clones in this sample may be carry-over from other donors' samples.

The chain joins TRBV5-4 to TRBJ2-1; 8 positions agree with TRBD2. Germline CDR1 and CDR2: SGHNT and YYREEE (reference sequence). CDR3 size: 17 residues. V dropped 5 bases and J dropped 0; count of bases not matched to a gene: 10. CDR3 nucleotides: TGTGCCAGCAGAGTGGGTAGCGGGATAAGCTCCTACAATGAGCAGTTCTTC. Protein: CASRVGSGISSYNEQFF.

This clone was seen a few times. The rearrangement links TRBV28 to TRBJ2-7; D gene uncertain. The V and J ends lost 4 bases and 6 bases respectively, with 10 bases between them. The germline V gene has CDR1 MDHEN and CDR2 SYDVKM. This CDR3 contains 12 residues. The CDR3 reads CASSSTTSEQYF. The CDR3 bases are TGTGCCAGCAGTTCCACTACTTCCGAGCAGTACTTC.

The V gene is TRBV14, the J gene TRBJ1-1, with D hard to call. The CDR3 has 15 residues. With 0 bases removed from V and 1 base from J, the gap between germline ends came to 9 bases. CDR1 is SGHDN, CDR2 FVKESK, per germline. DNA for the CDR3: TGTGCCAGCAGCCAAGATCTCGGTACGAACACTGAAGCTTTCTTT. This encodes CASSQDLGTNTEAFF.

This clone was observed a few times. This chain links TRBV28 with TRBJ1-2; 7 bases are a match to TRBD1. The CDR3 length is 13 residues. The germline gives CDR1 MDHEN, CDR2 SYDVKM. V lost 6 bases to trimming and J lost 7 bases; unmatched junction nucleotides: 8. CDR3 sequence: CASSIQGRPGYTF. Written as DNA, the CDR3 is TGTGCCAGCAGCATACAGGGGCGCCCTGGCTACACCTTC.

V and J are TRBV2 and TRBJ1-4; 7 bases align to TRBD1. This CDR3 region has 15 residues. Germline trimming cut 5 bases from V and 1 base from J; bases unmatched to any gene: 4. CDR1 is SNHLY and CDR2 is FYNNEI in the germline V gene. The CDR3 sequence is CASSPRQGTNEKLFF. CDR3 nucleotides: TGTGCCAGCAGTCCTAGACAGGGAACTAATGAAAAACTGTTTTTT.